This TCR beta chain was found in a study of blood T cell repertoires in COVID-19. Study at large: Sample material is recorded as cDNA or gDNA derived from T cells, B-cell-depleted T cells, or PBMCs.

CDR1 SGHAT and CDR2 FQNNGV come from the germline V gene. The CDR3 is made up of 16 amino acids. With 5 bases clipped from V and 5 bases from J, the junction kept 10 bases outside the gene matches. Libraries were prepared by immunoSEQ multiplex PCR; TCRdb keeps only in-frame clonotypes and omits some of them. Counted here are 300,000 to 350,000 clones, just under 90% occurring once; the ten biggest clones make up around 9%. Assignments of participants to cohorts depended upon their own reported clinical history. Sequenced material: PBMCs or T cells enriched from blood (not recorded which). The sequence was obtained from a woman aged 30 to 39 who had recovered from COVID-19. The rearrangement links TRBV11-2 to TRBJ2-2, with 8 bases lining up with TRBD1. CDR3 sequence reads: CASSPTGGLGTGELFF. In DNA, the CDR3 is TGTGCCAGCAGCCCTACAGGGGGGCTTGGGACCGGGGAGCTGTTTTTT.